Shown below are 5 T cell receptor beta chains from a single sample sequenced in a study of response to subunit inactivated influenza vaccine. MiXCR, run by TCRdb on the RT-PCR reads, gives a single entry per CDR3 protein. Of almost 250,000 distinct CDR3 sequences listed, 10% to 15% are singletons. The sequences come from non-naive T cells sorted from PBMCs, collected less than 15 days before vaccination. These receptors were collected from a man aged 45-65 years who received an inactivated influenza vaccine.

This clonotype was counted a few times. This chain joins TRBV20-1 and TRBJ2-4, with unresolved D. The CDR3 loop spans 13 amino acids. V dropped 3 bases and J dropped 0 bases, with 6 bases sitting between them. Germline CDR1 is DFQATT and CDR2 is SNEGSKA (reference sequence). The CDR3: CSARRQAKNIQYF. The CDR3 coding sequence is TGCAGTGCTAGGAGGCAAGCCAAAAACATTCAGTACTTC.

The CDR3 DNA reads TGTGCCAGCAGCTTAGCTATCAGGGGGCATGGCTACACCTTC. Protein product: CASSLAIRGHGYTF. The chain has TRBV7-9 and TRBJ1-2, with 8 bases that match TRBD1. Germline V lookup: CDR1 SEHNR, CDR2 FQNEAQ (reference sequence). The CDR3 is 14 residues long. The ends lost 0 bases at V and 6 bases at J; junction bases unmatched: 3.

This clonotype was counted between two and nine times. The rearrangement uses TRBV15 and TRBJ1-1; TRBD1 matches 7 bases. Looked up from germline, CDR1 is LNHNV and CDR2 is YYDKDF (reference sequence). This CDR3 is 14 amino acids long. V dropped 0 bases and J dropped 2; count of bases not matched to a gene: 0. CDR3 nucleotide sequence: TGTGCCACCAGCAGAGAAGGGGGCAACACTGAAGCTTTCTTT. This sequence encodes CATSREGGNTEAFF.

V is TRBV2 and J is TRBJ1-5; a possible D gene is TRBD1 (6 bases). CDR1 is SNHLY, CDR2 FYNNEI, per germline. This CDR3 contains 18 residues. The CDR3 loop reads CTFCPIRLGDKGNQPQHF. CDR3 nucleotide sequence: TGTACCTTCTGTCCTATCCGGCTTGGGGACAAGGGCAATCAGCCCCAGCATTTT.

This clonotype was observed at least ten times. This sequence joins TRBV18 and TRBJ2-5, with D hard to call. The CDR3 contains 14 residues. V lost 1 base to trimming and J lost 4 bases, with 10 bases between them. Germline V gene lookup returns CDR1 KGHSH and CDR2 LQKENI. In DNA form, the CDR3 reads TGTGCCAGCTCACCACGGTCTTCGCGAGAGACCCAGTACTTC. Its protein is CASSPRSSRETQYF.